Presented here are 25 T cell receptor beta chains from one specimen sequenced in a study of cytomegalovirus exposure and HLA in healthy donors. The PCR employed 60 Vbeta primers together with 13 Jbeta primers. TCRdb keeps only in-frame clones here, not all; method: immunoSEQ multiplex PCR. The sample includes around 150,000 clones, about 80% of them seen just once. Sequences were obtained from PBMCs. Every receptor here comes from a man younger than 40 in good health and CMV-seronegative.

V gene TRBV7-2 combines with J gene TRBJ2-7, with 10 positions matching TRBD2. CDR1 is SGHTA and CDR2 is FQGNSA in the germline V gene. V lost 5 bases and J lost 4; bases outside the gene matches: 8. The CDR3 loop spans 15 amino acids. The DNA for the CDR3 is TGTGCCAGCAGCGTAACTAGCGGGACAATATACGAGCAGTACTTC. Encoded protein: CASSVTSGTIYEQYF.

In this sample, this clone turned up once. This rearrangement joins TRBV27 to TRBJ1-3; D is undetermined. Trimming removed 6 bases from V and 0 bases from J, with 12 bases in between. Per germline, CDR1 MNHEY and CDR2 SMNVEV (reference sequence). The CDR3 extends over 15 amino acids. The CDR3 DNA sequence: TGTGCCAGCAGACCGGCGGGAAGCTCTGGAAACACCATATATTTT. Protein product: CASRPAGSSGNTIYF.

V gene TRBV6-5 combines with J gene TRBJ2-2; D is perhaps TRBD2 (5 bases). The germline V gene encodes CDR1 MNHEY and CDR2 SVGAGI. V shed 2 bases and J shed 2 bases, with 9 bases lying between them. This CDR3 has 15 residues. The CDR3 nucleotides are TGTGCCAGCAGTTACCTCGGACTTAACACCGGGGAGCTGTTTTTT. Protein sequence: CASSYLGLNTGELFF.

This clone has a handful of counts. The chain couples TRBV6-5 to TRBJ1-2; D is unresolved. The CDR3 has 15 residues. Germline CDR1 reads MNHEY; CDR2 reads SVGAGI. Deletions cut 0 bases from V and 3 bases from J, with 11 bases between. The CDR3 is CASSYSAISHYGYTF. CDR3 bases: TGTGCCAGCAGTTACTCAGCAATCTCTCACTATGGCTACACCTTC.

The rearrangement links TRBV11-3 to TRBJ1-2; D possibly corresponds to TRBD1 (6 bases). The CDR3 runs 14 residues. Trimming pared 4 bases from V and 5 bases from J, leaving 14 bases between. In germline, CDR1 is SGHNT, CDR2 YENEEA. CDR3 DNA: TGTGCCAGCAGCTCCTTTACCACAGGGTATGGCTACACCTTC. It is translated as CASSSFTTGYGYTF.

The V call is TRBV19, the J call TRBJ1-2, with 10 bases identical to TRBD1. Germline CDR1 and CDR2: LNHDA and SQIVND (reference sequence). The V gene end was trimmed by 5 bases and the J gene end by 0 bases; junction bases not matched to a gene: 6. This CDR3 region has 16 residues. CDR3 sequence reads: CASSLRTGGANYGYTF. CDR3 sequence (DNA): TGTGCCAGTAGTCTTCGGACAGGGGGGGCTAACTATGGCTACACCTTC. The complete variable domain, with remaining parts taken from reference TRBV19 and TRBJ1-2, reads DGGITQSPKYLFRKEGQNVTLSCEQNLNHDAMYWYRQDPGQGLRLIYYSQIVNDFQKGDIAEGYSVSREKKESFPLTVTSAQKNPTAFYLCASSLRTGGANYGYTFGSGTRLTVV.

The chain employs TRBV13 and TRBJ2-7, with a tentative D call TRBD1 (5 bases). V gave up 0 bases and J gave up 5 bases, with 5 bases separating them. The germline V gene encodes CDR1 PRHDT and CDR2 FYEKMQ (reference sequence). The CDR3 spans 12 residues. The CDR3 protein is CASSLGGDEQYF. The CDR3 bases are TGTGCCAGCAGCTTAGGAGGGGACGAGCAGTACTTC.

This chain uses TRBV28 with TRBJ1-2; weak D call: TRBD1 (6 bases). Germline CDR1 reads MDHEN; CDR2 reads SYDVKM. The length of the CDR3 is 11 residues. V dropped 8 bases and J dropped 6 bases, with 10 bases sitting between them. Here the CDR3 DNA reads TGTGCCAGCGGGCAGGGGCATGGCTACACCTTC. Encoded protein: CASGQGHGYTF.

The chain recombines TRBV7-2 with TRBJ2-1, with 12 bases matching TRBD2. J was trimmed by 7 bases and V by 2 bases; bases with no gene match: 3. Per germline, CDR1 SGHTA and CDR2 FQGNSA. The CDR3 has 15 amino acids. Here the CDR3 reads CASSLTSGRQNEQFF. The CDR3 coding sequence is TGTGCCAGCAGCTTAACTAGCGGGAGGCAGAATGAGCAGTTCTTC.

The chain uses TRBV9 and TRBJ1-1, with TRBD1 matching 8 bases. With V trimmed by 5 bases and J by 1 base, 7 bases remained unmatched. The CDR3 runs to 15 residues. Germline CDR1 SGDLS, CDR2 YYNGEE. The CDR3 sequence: CASRGPGTGNTEAFF. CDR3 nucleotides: TGTGCCAGCAGAGGTCCCGGGACAGGGAACACTGAAGCTTTCTTT.

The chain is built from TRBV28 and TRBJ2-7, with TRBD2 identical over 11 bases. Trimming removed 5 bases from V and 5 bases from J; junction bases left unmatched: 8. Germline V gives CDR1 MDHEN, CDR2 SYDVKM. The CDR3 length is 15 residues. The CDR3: CASSRPGLAANEQYF. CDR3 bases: TGTGCCAGCAGTCGACCGGGACTAGCGGCCAACGAGCAGTACTTC.

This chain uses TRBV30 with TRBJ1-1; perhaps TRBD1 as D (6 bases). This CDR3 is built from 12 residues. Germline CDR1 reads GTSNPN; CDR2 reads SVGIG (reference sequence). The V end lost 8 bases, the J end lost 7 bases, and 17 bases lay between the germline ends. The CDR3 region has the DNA TGTGCCGGCGGGGGGGGCCAGTATGAAGCTTTCTTT. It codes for CAGGGGQYEAFF.

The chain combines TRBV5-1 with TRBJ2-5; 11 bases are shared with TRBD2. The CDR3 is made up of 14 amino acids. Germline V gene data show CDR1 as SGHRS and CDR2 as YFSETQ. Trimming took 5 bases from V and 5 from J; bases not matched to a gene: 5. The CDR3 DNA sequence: TGCGCCAGCAGTAGCGGGAGGGAGCGCGAGACCCAGTACTTC. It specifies CASSSGRERETQYF.

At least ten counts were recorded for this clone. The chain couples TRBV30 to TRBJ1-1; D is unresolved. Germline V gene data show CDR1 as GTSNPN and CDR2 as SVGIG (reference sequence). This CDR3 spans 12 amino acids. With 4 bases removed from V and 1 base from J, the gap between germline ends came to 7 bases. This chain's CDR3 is CAWTYGNTEAFF. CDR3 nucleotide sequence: TGTGCCTGGACCTACGGGAACACTGAAGCTTTCTTT.

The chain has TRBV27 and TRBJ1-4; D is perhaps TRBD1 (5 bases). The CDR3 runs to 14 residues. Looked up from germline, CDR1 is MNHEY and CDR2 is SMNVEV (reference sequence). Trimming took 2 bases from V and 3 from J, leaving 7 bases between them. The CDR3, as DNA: TGTGCCAGCAGTTTAGGGGGGGCTAATGAAAAACTGTTTTTT. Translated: CASSLGGANEKLFF.

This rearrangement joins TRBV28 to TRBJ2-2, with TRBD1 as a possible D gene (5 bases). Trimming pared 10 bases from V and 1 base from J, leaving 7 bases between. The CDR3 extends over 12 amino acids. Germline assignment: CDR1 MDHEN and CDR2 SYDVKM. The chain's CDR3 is CAITGNTGELFF. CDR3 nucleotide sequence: TGTGCCATCACAGGGAACACCGGGGAGCTGTTTTTT. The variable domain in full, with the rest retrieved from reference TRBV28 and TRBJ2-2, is DVKVTQSSRYLVKRTGEKVFLECVQDMDHENMFWYRQDPGLGLRLIYFSYDVKMKEKGDIPEGYSVSREKKERFSLILESASTNQTSMYLCAITGNTGELFFGEGSRLTVL.

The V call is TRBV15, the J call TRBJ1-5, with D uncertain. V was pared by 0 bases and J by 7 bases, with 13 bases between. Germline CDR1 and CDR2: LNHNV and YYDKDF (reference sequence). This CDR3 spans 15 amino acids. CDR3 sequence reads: CATSRDRGKEQPQHF. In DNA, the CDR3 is TGTGCCACCAGCAGAGATCGAGGGAAGGAGCAGCCCCAGCATTTT.

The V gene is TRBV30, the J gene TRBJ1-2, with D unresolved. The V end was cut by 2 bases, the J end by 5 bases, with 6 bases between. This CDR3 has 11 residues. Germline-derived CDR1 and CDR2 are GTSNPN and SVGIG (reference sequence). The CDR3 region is CAWSREYGYTF. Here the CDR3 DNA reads TGTGCCTGGAGTCGGGAGTATGGCTACACCTTC.

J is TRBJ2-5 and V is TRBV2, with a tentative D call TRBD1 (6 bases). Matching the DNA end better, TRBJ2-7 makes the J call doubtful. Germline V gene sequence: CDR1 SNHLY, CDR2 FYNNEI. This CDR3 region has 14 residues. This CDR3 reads CASSFTGLASEQYF. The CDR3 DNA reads TGTGCCAGCAGTTTTACAGGGCTGGCCAGCGAGCAGTACTTC.

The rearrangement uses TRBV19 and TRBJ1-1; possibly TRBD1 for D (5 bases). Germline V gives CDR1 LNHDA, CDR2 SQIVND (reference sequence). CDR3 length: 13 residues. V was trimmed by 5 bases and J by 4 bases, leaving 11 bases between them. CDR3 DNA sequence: TGTGCCAGTAGTTACGGGGGATTCACTGAAGCTTTCTTT. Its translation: CASSYGGFTEAFF.

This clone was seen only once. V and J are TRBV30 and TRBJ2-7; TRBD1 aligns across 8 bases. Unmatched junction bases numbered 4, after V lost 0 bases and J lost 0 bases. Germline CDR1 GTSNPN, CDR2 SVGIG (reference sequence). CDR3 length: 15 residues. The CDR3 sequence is CAWSVARGHSYEQYF. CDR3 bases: TGTGCCTGGAGTGTGGCCAGGGGGCACTCCTACGAGCAGTACTTC. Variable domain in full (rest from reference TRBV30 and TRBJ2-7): SQTIHQWPATLVQPVGSPLSLECTVEGTSNPNLYWYRQAAGRGLQLLFYSVGIGQISSEVPQNLSASRPQDRQFILSSKKLLLSDSGFYLCAWSVARGHSYEQYFGPGTRLTVT.

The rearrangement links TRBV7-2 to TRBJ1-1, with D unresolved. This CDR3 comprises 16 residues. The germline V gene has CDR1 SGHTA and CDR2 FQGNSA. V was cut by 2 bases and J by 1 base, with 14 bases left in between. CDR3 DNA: TGTGCCAGCAGCTTATCCCTCGGTCGGGGGAACACTGAAGCTTTCTTT. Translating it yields CASSLSLGRGNTEAFF.

For the CDR3, the DNA is TGTGCCAGCAGCTTTTCGGGAGTTGGGTACAATGAGCAGTTCTTC. Its translation is CASSFSGVGYNEQFF. The chain has TRBV7-2 and TRBJ2-1; a possible D gene is TRBD2 (6 bases). The CDR3 loop spans 15 amino acids. Trimming removed 3 bases at V and 4 bases at J, with 13 bases between. CDR1 SGHTA and CDR2 FQGNSA come from the germline V gene.

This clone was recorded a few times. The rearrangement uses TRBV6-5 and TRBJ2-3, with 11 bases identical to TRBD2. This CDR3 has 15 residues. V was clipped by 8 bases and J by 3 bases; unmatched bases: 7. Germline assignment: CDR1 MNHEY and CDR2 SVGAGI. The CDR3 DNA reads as TGTGCCAGCGGGCTAGCGGGGGGCGCGACAGATACGCAGTATTTT. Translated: CASGLAGGATDTQYF.

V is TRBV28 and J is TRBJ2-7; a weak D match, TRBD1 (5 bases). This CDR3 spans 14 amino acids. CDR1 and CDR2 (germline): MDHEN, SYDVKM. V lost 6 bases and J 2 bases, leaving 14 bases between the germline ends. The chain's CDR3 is CASRVQVSTYEQYF. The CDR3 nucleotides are TGTGCCAGCAGAGTACAGGTCTCAACCTACGAGCAGTACTTC.